These 26 T cell receptor beta chains were sequenced from one sample in a study of radiotherapy plus CTLA-4 blockade in lung cancer. Assay used: immunoSEQ multiplex PCR; TCRdb lists only in-frame clones, some missing. The data show about 120,000 clones, just under 90% seen once. Sequenced material: peripheral blood, taken from a patient treated with radiotherapy plus ipilimumab. These TCRs come from a human donor with non-small cell lung cancer that progressed on radiotherapy plus ipilimumab.

This rearrangement joins TRBV2 to TRBJ1-1; D is possibly TRBD1 (5 bases). CDR1 SNHLY and CDR2 FYNNEI come from the germline V gene. This CDR3 region has 13 residues. Trimming shortened V by 7 bases and J by 0 bases, and 9 bases separated the two germline ends. The CDR3 DNA reads TGTGCCAGCATGCAGGACATGAACACTGAAGCTTTCTTT. Translation: CASMQDMNTEAFF.

V usage is TRBV11-3 and J usage is TRBJ2-7; 10 bases are a match to TRBD2. This CDR3 has 16 residues. Looked up from germline, CDR1 is SGHNT and CDR2 is YENEEA. J was trimmed by 3 bases and V by 5 bases; bases with no gene match: 10. CDR3 bases: TGTGCCAGCAGCCGCTCAGGACTAGCGGTATACTACGAGCAGTACTTC. Its translation: CASSRSGLAVYYEQYF.

The chain is built from TRBV7-2 and TRBJ1-5; D may be TRBD1 (5 bases). The CDR3 has 13 amino acids. The germline gives CDR1 SGHTA, CDR2 FQGNSA. V lost 6 bases, J lost 4 bases, and 10 bases lay in between. CDR3 in amino acids: CASREGPNQPQHF. CDR3 DNA sequence: TGTGCCAGCAGGGAGGGACCGAATCAGCCCCAGCATTTT.

The gene calls are TRBV11-2 and TRBJ1-2; TRBD1 is a possible D gene (6 bases). Deletions cut 4 bases from V and 5 bases from J, with 17 bases between. CDR1 and CDR2 from the germline V gene are SGHAT and FQNNGV. There are 15 residues in the CDR3. CDR3 DNA: TGTGCCAGCAGCTCCCTGGGGCGGGACAAATATGGCTACACCTTC. It is translated as CASSSLGRDKYGYTF.

The chain uses TRBV30 and TRBJ2-5, with D maybe TRBD2 (5 bases). V shed 0 bases and J shed 5 bases, with 16 bases lying between them. The V gene's germline CDR1 is GTSNPN and CDR2 SVGIG (reference sequence). CDR3 length: 15 amino acids. The CDR3 bases are TGTGCCTGGAGTGTACGGATGGTTTGGAGGGAGACCCAGTACTTC. Protein: CAWSVRMVWRETQYF.

In DNA, the CDR3 is TGTGCCAGCTCACCACCGGCAGGGGGCTCCATTGACTACACCTTC. Translated: CASSPPAGGSIDYTF. The chain has TRBV18 and TRBJ1-2; 8 nucleotides line up with TRBD1. Trimming at V came to 0 bases and at J to 10 bases, leaving 10 bases not matched to a gene. The CDR3 loop spans 15 amino acids. The germline V gene has CDR1 KGHSH and CDR2 LQKENI.

V usage is TRBV5-6 and J usage is TRBJ2-1; 10 nucleotides align to TRBD2. The CDR3 consists of 19 residues. The germline V gene encodes CDR1 SGHDT and CDR2 YYEEEE. The trim removed 6 bases at V and 4 bases at J, leaving 19 bases unmatched. The CDR3 DNA follows: TGTGCCAGCATCTCCCGGGCTCTTCCCCCTAGCGGGAGATACAATGAGCAGTTCTTC. Protein: CASISRALPPSGRYNEQFF.

This sequence joins TRBV5-1 and TRBJ2-1; D not certain. Germline CDR1 reads SGHRS; CDR2 reads YFSETQ. This CDR3 is 15 amino acids long. Between the trimmed V and J ends, which lost 1 base and 2 bases, there was a span of 10 bases. CDR3 DNA sequence: TGCGCCAGCAGCTTGAACGAACGAACCTACAATGAGCAGTTCTTC. It encodes CASSLNERTYNEQFF.

Comment on this clone: Other DNA sequences in this specimen translate into the identical CDR3. This chain uses TRBV5-1 with TRBJ1-1; perhaps TRBD1 as D (5 bases). Trimming removed 5 bases at V and 1 base at J, with 12 bases between. Germline V CDR1 and CDR2: SGHRS, YFSETQ. This CDR3 comprises 14 residues. CDR3 nucleotide sequence: TGCGCCAGCAGTGGTCAGGGCGGGAACACTGAAGCTTTCTTT. As protein: CASSGQGGNTEAFF.

This chain uses TRBV6-6 with TRBJ2-7; 9 bases map to TRBD2. J lost 4 bases, V lost 4 bases, and 5 bases had no gene match. Germline-derived CDR1 and CDR2 are MNHNY and SVGAGI (reference sequence). This CDR3 is 14 amino acids long. CDR3: CASSFGLARYEQYF. The CDR3 DNA is TGTGCCAGCAGTTTCGGACTAGCGAGATACGAGCAGTACTTC.

The chain couples TRBV4-1 to TRBJ2-2; 7 positions agree with TRBD2. V was pared by 4 bases and J by 6 bases, with 8 bases of the junction left unmatched. The V gene's germline CDR1 is MGHRA and CDR2 YSYEKL. This CDR3 comprises 15 residues. As DNA, the CDR3 is TGCGCCAGCAGCCGCAGCACTAGCGTTGCCGGGGAGCTGTTTTTT. Translated, it gives CASSRSTSVAGELFF.

V is TRBV5-1 and J is TRBJ2-1; 16 bases are shared with TRBD2. This CDR3 comprises 17 residues. The germline CDR1 and CDR2 sequences are SGHRS and YFSETQ. J was trimmed by 8 bases and V by 3 bases; bases with no gene match: 8. The DNA of the CDR3 is TGCGCCAGCAGCTGGGGACTAGCGGGAGGGCGGATGGATGAGCAGTTCTTC. Protein product: CASSWGLAGGRMDEQFF.

This chain links TRBV5-1 with TRBJ2-2; possibly TRBD2 for D (6 bases). CDR3 size: 15 residues. Trimming pared 2 bases from V and 7 bases from J, leaving 15 bases between. Germline V gene sequence: CDR1 SGHRS, CDR2 YFSETQ. The CDR3 sequence: CASSFPGEGGGELFF. Written as DNA, the CDR3 is TGCGCCAGCAGCTTCCCGGGAGAGGGTGGCGGGGAGCTGTTTTTT.

J is TRBJ1-1 and V is TRBV9; 9 positions match TRBD1. V shed 4 bases and J 0 bases; nucleotides not matched to a gene: 4. Germline V gene lookup returns CDR1 SGDLS and CDR2 YYNGEE. The CDR3 covers 15 residues. CDR3 residues: CASSSRTGVNTEAFF. In DNA, the CDR3 is TGTGCCAGCAGCTCCAGGACAGGGGTGAACACTGAAGCTTTCTTT. Full variable domain (rest looked up from reference TRBV9 and TRBJ1-1): DSGVTQTPKHLITATGQRVTLRCSPRSGDLSVYWYQQSLDQGLQFLIQYYNGEERAKGNILERFSAQQFPDLHSELNLSSLELGDSALYFCASSSRTGVNTEAFFGQGTRLTVV.

The chain links TRBV5-1 to TRBJ1-1, with 8 bases that match TRBD1. J gave up 3 bases and V 4 bases, and 5 bases lay outside the gene matches. Per germline, CDR1 SGHRS and CDR2 YFSETQ. This CDR3 region has 14 residues. The CDR3 DNA follows: TGCGCCAGCAGCCATCAGGGGGCTCACACTGAAGCTTTCTTT. Its protein product is CASSHQGAHTEAFF.

The DNA for the CDR3 is TGCGCCAGCAGCCCTGGGACAGGTGTGAGGGGAAACACCATATATTTT. Translating it yields CASSPGTGVRGNTIYF. The rearrangement uses TRBV5-1 and TRBJ1-3, with TRBD1 matching 8 bases. The CDR3 is 16 residues long. The V segment lost 4 bases and the J segment 4 bases; nucleotides outside the gene matches: 10. Germline-derived CDR1 and CDR2 are SGHRS and YFSETQ.

This clone was found a few times. The V call is TRBV10-3, the J call TRBJ2-7; 8 bases fit TRBD1. CDR3 length: 14 residues. J lost 2 bases, V lost 10 bases, and 10 bases had no gene match. Germline V gene lookup returns CDR1 ENHRY and CDR2 SYGVKD. The CDR3 nucleotides are TGTGCCACCAGAACAGGGGGGCTAACCTACGAGCAGTACTTC. Translated, it gives CATRTGGLTYEQYF.

The rearrangement links TRBV15 to TRBJ2-1; D is uncertain. Germline V lookup: CDR1 LNHNV, CDR2 YYDKDF (reference sequence). The length of the CDR3 is 14 residues. With 1 base removed from V and 6 bases from J, the gap between germline ends came to 10 bases. The CDR3 sequence is CATSRALEVNEQFF. The CDR3 DNA reads TGTGCCACCAGCAGAGCGCTAGAAGTCAATGAGCAGTTCTTC.

The chain joins TRBV4-1 to TRBJ2-7; 7 positions agree with TRBD2. Unmatched junction bases numbered 6, after V lost 0 bases and J lost 1 base. Germline V gene lookup returns CDR1 MGHRA and CDR2 YSYEKL. The CDR3 consists of 16 residues. The CDR3 is CASSQDLPSGSYEQYF. The CDR3 bases are TGCGCCAGCAGCCAAGATCTTCCTAGCGGATCCTACGAGCAGTACTTC.

This CDR3 is CSVESGPGYGYTF. For the CDR3, the DNA is TGCAGCGTTGAATCAGGGCCGGGCTATGGCTACACCTTC. The chain uses TRBV29-1 and TRBJ1-2; tentatively, D is TRBD1 (5 bases). The germline gives CDR1 SQVTM, CDR2 ANQGSEA. This CDR3 spans 13 amino acids. Deletions cut 2 bases from V and 4 bases from J, with 11 bases between. Drawing the rest from reference TRBV29-1 and TRBJ1-2, the complete variable domain is SAVISQKPSRDICQRGTSLTIQCQVDSQVTMMFWYRQQPGQSLTLIATANQGSEATYESGFVIDKFPISRPNLTFSTLTVSNMSPEDSSIYLCSVESGPGYGYTFGSGTRLTVV.

This clone appeared a single time. V usage is TRBV25-1 and J usage is TRBJ1-2; TRBD1 matches at 7 bases. This CDR3 contains 13 residues. Germline V gene lookup returns CDR1 MGHDK and CDR2 SYGVNS. The V segment lost 1 base and the J segment 8 bases; nucleotides outside the gene matches: 4. The CDR3 protein is CASSESTGRGYTF. The CDR3 DNA follows: TGTGCCAGCAGTGAATCGACAGGGAGAGGCTACACCTTC.

The V call is TRBV6-1, the J call TRBJ2-1, with D possibly TRBD1 on 5 matching bases. Germline V lookup: CDR1 MNHNS, CDR2 SASEGT. CDR3 size: 14 residues. Deletions cut 3 bases from V and 10 bases from J, with 16 bases between. The CDR3 sequence is CASSETTRVAEQFF. The CDR3 nucleotides are TGTGCCAGCAGTGAGACCACCAGGGTTGCCGAGCAGTTCTTC.

The chain has TRBV21-1 and TRBJ1-5; no check of the table's D call, TRBD1, against the DNA was made. TRBV21-1 represents a pseudogene. The CDR3 runs 17 residues. The CDR3 DNA sequence: TGTGCCAGCAGCAAAGAACCCACAGGGAAAGGGAATCAGCCCCAGCATTTT. Amino acids: CASSKEPTGKGNQPQHF.

The J gene is TRBJ1-1, the V gene TRBV6-4; no clear D gene. V was shortened by 4 bases and J by 1 base, with 10 bases between the two germline ends. The CDR3 consists of 14 residues. The germline V gene has CDR1 MRHNA and CDR2 SNTAGT. The CDR3 DNA is TGTGCCAGCAGTGCGTCTATCACGAACACTGAAGCTTTCTTT. Protein product: CASSASITNTEAFF.

This chain connects TRBV10-3 to TRBJ1-3; tentatively, D is TRBD1 (5 bases). The germline V and J ends were trimmed by 6 bases and 0 bases, with 15 bases remaining between them. The CDR3 consists of 16 residues. Germline-derived CDR1 and CDR2 are ENHRY and SYGVKD. In nucleotides, the CDR3 is TGTGCCATCAGCCAGATACAGGAGGCCTCTGGAAACACCATATATTTT. Translation gives CAISQIQEASGNTIYF.

The chain uses TRBV11-2 and TRBJ1-1; the match to TRBD1 covers 8 bases. Per the germline V gene, CDR1 is SGHAT and CDR2 is FQNNGV. This CDR3 contains 14 residues. The ends lost 5 bases at V and 6 bases at J; junction bases unmatched: 8. The CDR3 sequence: CASSGDRGGAEAFF. The CDR3 region has the DNA TGTGCCAGCAGCGGTGACAGGGGTGGAGCTGAAGCTTTCTTT.